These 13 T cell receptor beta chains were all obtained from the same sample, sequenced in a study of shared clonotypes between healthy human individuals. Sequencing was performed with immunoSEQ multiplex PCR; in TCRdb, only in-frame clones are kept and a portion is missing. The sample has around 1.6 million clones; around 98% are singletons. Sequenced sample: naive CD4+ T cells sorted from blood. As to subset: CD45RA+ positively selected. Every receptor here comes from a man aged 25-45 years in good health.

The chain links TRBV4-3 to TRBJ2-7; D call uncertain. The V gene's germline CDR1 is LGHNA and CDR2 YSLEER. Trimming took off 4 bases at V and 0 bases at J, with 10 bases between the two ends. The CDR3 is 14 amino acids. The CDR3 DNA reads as TGCGCCAGCAGCCGGACGGCCCACTCCTACGAGCAGTACTTC. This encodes CASSRTAHSYEQYF.

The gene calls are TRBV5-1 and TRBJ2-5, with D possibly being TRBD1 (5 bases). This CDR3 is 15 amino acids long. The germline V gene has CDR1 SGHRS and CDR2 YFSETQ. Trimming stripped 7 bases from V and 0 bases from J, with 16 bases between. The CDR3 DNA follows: TGCGCCAGCGCAATCTATCCAGGGTACCAAGAGACCCAGTACTTC. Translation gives CASAIYPGYQETQYF.

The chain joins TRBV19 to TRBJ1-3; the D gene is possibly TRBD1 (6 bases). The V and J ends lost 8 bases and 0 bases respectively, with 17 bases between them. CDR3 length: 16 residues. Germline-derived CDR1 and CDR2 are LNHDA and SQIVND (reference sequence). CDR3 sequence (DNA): TGTGCCAGTTCCCGGGACAACCCTACCTCTGGAAACACCATATATTTT. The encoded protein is CASSRDNPTSGNTIYF. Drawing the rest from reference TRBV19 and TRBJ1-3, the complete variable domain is DGGITQSPKYLFRKEGQNVTLSCEQNLNHDAMYWYRQDPGQGLRLIYYSQIVNDFQKGDIAEGYSVSREKKESFPLTVTSAQKNPTAFYLCASSRDNPTSGNTIYFGEGSWLTVV.

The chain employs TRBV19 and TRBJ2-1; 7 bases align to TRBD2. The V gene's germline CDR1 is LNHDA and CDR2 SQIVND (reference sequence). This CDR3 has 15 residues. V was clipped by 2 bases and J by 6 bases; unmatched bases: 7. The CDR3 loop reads CASSIFGGSSNEQFF. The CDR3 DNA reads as TGTGCCAGTAGTATATTCGGCGGGAGTAGCAATGAGCAGTTCTTC.

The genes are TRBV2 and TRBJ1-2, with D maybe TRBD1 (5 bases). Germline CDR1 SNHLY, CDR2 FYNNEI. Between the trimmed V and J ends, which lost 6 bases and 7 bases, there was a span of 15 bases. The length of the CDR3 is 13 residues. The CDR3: CASSEQVSGGYTF. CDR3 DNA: TGTGCCAGCAGCGAACAGGTCTCCGGTGGCTACACCTTC.

CDR3 region: CAISDGFGTSGSYNEQFF. CDR3 in DNA: TGTGCCATCAGTGATGGTTTCGGGACTAGCGGCTCCTACAATGAGCAGTTCTTC. This chain links TRBV10-3 with TRBJ2-1; the match to TRBD2 covers 11 bases. CDR3 size: 18 residues. Germline assignment: CDR1 ENHRY and CDR2 SYGVKD. The J segment lost 0 bases and the V segment lost 3 bases, leaving 7 bases of the junction unmatched.

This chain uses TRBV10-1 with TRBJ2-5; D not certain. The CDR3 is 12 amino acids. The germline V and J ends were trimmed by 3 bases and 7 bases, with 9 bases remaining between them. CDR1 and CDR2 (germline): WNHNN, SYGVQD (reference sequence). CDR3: CASSDQWATQYF. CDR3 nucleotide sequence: TGCGCCAGCAGTGACCAGTGGGCGACCCAGTACTTC.

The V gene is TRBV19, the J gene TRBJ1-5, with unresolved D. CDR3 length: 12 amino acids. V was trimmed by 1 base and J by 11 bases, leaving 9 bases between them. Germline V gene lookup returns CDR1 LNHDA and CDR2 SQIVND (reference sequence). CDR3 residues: CASSIGPGSQHF. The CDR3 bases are TGTGCCAGTAGTATAGGGCCGGGATCCCAGCATTTT. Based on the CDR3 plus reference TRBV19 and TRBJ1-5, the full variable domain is DGGITQSPKYLFRKEGQNVTLSCEQNLNHDAMYWYRQDPGQGLRLIYYSQIVNDFQKGDIAEGYSVSREKKESFPLTVTSAQKNPTAFYLCASSIGPGSQHFGDGTRLSIL.

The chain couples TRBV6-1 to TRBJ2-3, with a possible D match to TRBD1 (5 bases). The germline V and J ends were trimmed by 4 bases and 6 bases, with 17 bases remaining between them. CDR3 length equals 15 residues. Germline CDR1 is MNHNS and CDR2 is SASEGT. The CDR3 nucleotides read TGTGCCAGCAGTGCAAGGACATACTCAATGGATACGCAGTATTTT. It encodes CASSARTYSMDTQYF.

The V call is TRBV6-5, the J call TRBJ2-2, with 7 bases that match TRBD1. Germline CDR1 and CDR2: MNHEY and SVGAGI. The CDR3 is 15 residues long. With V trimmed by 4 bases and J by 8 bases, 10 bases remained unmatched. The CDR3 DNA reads TGTGCCAGCAGTTTATGGCGACAGGGAGCGGGGGAGCTGTTTTTT. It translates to CASSLWRQGAGELFF.

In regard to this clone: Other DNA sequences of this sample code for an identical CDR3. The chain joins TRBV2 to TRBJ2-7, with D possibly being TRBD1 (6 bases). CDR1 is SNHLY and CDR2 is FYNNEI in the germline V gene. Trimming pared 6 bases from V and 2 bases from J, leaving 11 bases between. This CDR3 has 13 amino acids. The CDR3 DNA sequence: TGTGCCAGCAGCCGGGACACGGCCTACGAGCAGTACTTC. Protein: CASSRDTAYEQYF.

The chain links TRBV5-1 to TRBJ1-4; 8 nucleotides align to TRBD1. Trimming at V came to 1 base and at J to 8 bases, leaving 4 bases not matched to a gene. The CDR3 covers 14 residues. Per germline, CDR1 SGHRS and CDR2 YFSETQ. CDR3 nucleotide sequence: TGCGCCAGCAGCTTGAACAGGGGGTACGAAAAACTGTTTTTT. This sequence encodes CASSLNRGYEKLFF.

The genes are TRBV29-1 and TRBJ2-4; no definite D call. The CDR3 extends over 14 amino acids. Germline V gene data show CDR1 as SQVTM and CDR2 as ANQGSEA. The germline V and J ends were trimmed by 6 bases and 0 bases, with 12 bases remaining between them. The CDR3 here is CSVTGQLAKNIQYF. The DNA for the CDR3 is TGCAGCGTCACCGGTCAGCTAGCCAAAAACATTCAGTACTTC.